This TCR beta chain was identified in a study of cytotoxic CD8 clonotypes in ibrutinib-treated CLL (dated by TCRdb to the early 2020s). Regarding the complete study: The cohort included roughly 15 treatment-naive and roughly 10 relapsed/refractory patients; about 17 were IGHV unmutated. Cryopreserved peripheral blood mononuclear cells were obtained prior to treatment, at the time of response, and at either disease progression or sustained remission. All remission and progressive disease samples were collected while patients were still receiving ibrutinib. Longitudinal samples were obtainable from about 30% of the roughly 90 participants in the trial. Responses were partial in 25 or so patients and complete in 2; after median 68 months follow-up, roughly 15 stayed in remission and around 12 progressed. Samples at response were collected after a median of about 11 months of treatment, with a range of about 6 to 36 months. On average, each sample yielded approximately 250,000 productive templates and tens of thousands of productive rearrangements. Paper-wide results and their limitations: Public clonotypes were rare and either contracted or stayed stable during treatment, and the rise in clonality at ibrutinib response reflected the expansion of private clonotypes. Clonality rose at ibrutinib response, remained stable during sustained remission, and dropped back toward baseline at progression. Baseline clonality exceeded that of age-matched healthy donors and correlated strongly with circulating CD8+ T-cell counts. Sampling times were not matched between sustained-remission and progressing patients, and lymph node repertoires were not studied.

Concerning this clone itself: It has no known antigen specificity. Nothing much larger sits one base from this clone, and base qualities are not available.

Sample time point, as interpreted from the label and publication: 24 months on ibrutinib. For TCR beta library preparation, around 2.2 micrograms of genomic DNA was extracted from cryopreserved PBMCs. Longitudinal blood samples from CLL patients on ibrutinib monotherapy were analyzed using high-throughput TCR beta sequencing. The patients took part in an open-label, single-center phase 2 trial of ibrutinib monotherapy. The goal of deep resolution MiSeq sequencing was a depth between 1 in 1 million and 1 in 200,000 T cells, and coverage averaged 10x per clonotype. The immunoSEQ hsTCRB Kit was used to generate TCR beta libraries. Processing in the source paper ran as follows. Data were analyzed with ImmunoSEQ Data Assistant and ImmunoSEQ Analyzer, with V, D and J genes assigned per IMGT definitions. Clonality, with values ranging from 0 to 1, was calculated as one minus the normalized Shannon entropy of productive rearrangement frequencies. Public clonotype analysis was restricted to overrepresented clonotypes comprising at least 0.05% of each patient's repertoire. Around 13 age-matched healthy donor repertoires from immuneACCESS were used as controls for clonality. The immuneACCESS repertoire file appears here via TCRdb, limited to in-frame rearrangements. These files lack a portion of the clones; in checked studies, under half of the deficit traces to unresolved V genes, and the cause of the others is not known. That table is the source of V, J and clone size, and D and trimming were worked out from the DNA. The sample data list some 100,000 clones, and roughly 60% of these were observed just once. Of the sample, about 40% is held by the ten largest clones.

CDR1 and CDR2 were assigned from the germline V gene (reference sequence) as SEHNR and FQNEAQ. Trimming costs V 1 base and J 7 bases, and their ends lie 5 bases apart. The CDR3 runs 11 amino acids, cysteine and phenylalanine included. Only CDR3 DNA remains: 33 bases, in frame from the first base. The V and J segments used are TRBV7-9 and TRBJ2-7; tentative D gene TRBD1, with 5 bases matching. This TCR derives from a human donor with chronic lymphocytic leukemia. The input for sequencing was PBMCs, taken after 24 months of ibrutinib treatment. The CDR3 in this case is CASSLDREQYF. The nucleotides read TGTGCCAGCAGCTTAGACAGGGAGCAGTACTTC.